This T cell receptor (beta chain) was identified in a study of T cells in Graves' hyperthyroidism and ophthalmopathy. Across the whole study: Before treatment of any kind, peripheral blood was taken at initial diagnosis.

Researchers took RNA transcripts and amplified the TCR beta CDR3 regions from them. With the HTBI primer set, the TCR CDR3 went through a first round of RT-PCR. MiXCR, run by TCRdb on the multiplex PCR reads, gives a single entry per CDR3 protein. The profile shows around 600,000 distinct CDR3 sequences, over 12% of them singletons. Germline V gives CDR1 SGHRS, CDR2 YFSETQ. Trimming left V 3 bases short and J 0 bases short, with 13 bases between. This CDR3 has 17 amino acids. Uncontrolled infections, other autoimmune diseases, pregnancy or lactation led to exclusion of patients. Sequencing was performed on blood. The receptor's source is a woman between 18 and 30 years old with Graves' ophthalmopathy. The rearrangement joins TRBV5-1 to TRBJ2-6; no clear D gene. CDR3 protein: CASSWIAAHSGANVLTF. The CDR3 DNA is TGCGCCAGCAGCTGGATCGCAGCACACTCTGGGGCCAACGTCCTGACTTTC. The full variable domain, in which reference TRBV5-1 and TRBJ2-6 provide the parts outside the CDR3, is KAGVTQTPRYLIKTRGQQVTLSCSPISGHRSVSWYQQTPGQGLQFLFEYFSETQRNKGNFPGRFSGRQFSNSRSEMNVSTLELGDSALYLCASSWIAAHSGANVLTFGAGSRLTVL.